This T cell receptor beta chain was identified during a study of blood T cell repertoires in COVID-19. Germline CDR1 is SGDLS and CDR2 is YYNGEE. The V and J ends lost 0 bases and 4 bases, in that order; junction bases with no gene match: 0. This CDR3 is built from 15 residues. Here immunoSEQ multiplex PCR was the method, and the copy in TCRdb shows in-frame clones only, minus some. The sample yields some 96,000 clones, around four fifths seen once. The receptor was isolated from a man aged 50-59 years with active or convalescent COVID-19. The V gene is TRBV9, the J gene TRBJ2-1; 11 positions match TRBD2. Sequences were obtained from peripheral blood. The CDR3 loop is CASSVASGGYNEQFF. In DNA, the CDR3 is TGTGCCAGCAGCGTAGCTAGCGGGGGGTACAATGAGCAGTTCTTC.